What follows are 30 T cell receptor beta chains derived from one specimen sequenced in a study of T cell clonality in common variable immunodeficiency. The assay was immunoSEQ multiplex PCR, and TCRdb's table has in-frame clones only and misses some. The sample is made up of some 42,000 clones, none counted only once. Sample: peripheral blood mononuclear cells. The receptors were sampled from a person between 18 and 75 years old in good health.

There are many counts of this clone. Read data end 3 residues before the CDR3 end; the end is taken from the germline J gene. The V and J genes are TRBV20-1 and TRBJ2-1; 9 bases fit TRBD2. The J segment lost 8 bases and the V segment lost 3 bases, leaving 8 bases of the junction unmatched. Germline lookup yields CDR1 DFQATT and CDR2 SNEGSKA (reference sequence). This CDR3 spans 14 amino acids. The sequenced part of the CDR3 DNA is TGCAGTGCTAGTCCCTTAGCGGGAGCGGATGAG. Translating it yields CSASPLAGADE. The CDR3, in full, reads CSASPLAGADEQFF.

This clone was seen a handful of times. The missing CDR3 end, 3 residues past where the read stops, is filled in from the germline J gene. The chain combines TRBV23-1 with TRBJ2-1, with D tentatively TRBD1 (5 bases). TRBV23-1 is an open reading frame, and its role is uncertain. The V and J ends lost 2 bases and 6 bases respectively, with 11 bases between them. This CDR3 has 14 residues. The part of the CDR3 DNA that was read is TGCGCCAGCAGTCAAGCAGGGTATGGCAATGAG. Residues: CASSQAGYGNE. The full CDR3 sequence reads CASSQAGYGNEQFF.

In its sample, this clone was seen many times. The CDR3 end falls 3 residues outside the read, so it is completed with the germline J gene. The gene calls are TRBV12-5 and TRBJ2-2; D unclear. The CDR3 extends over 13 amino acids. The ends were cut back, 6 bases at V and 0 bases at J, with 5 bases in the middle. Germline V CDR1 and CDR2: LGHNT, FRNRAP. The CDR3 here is CASGLANTGELFF. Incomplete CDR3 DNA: TGTGCTAGTGGGCTAGCGAACACCGGGGAG.

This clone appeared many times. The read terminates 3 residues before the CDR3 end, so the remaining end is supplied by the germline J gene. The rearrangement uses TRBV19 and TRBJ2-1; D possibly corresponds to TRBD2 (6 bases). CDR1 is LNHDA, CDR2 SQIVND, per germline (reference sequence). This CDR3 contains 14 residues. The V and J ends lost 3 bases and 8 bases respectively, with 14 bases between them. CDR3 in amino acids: CASSMASVSDEQFF. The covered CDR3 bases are TGTGCCAGTAGTATGGCTAGCGTCAGTGATGAG.

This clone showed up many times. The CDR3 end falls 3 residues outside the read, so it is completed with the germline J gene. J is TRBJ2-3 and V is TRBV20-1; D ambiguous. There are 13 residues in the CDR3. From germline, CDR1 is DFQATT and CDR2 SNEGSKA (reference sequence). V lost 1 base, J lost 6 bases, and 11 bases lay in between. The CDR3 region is CSARAGYMDTQYF. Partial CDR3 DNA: TGCAGTGCTAGAGCGGGTTATATGGATACG.

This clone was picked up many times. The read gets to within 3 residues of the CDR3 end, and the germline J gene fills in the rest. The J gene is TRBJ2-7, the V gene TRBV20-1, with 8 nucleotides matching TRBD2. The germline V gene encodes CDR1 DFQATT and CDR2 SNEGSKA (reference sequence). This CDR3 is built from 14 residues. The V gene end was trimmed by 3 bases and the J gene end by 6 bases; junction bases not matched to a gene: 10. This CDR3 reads CSASRGLVFPEQYF. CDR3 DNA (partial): TGCAGTGCTAGTAGGGGACTAGTCTTCCCCGAG.

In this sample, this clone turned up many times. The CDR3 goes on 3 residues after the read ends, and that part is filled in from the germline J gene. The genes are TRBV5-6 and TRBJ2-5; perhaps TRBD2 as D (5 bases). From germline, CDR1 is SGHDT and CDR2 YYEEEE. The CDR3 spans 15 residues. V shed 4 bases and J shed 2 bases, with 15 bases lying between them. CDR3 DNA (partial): TGTGCCAGCAGCGCCTCTTCGACGGGGCAAGAGACC. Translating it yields CASSASSTGQET. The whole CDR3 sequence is CASSASSTGQETQYF. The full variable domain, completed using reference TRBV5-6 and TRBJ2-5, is DAGVTQSPTHLIKTRGQQVTLRCSPKSGHDTVSWYQQALGQGPQFIFQYYEEEERQRGNFPDRFSGHQFPNYSSELNVNALLLGDSALYLCASSASSTGQETQYFGPGTRLLVL.

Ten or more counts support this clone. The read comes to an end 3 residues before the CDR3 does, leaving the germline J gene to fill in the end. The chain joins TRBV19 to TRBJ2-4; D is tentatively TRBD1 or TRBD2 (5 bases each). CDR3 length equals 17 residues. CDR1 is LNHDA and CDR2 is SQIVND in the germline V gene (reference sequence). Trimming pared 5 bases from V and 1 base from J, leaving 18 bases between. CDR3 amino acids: CASSGWVARGAKNIQYF. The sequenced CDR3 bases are TGTGCCAGTAGTGGGTGGGTTGCGAGGGGTGCCAAAAACATT.

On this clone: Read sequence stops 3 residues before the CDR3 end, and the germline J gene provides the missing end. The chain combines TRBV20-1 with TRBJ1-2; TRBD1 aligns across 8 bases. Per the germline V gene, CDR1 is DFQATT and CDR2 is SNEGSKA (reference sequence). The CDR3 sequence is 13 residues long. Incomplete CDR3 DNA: TGCAGTGCTAAAGGGACAGGTCAAGAGACC. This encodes CSAKGTGQET. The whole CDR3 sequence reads CSAKGTGQETYTF.

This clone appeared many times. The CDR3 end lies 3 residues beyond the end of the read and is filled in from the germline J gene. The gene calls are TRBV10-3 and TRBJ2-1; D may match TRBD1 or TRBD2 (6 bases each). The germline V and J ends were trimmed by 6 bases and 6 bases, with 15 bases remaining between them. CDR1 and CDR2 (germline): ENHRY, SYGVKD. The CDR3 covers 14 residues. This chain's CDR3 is CAIRSGEAINEQFF. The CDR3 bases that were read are TGTGCCATCAGATCAGGGGAGGCCATCAATGAG.

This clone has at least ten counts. CDR3 DNA, as far as it was read: TGTGCCAGCAGCCAAGATCAGACAGCTAATGAAAAA. Residues: CASSQDQTANEK. The full CDR3 protein reads CASSQDQTANEKLFF. The rearrangement uses TRBV14 and TRBJ1-4; perhaps TRBD1 as D (5 bases). The read gets to within 3 residues of the CDR3 end, and the germline J gene fills in the rest. Trimming took 0 bases from V and 3 from J, leaving 8 bases between them. This CDR3 comprises 15 residues. Germline V CDR1 and CDR2: SGHDN, FVKESK.

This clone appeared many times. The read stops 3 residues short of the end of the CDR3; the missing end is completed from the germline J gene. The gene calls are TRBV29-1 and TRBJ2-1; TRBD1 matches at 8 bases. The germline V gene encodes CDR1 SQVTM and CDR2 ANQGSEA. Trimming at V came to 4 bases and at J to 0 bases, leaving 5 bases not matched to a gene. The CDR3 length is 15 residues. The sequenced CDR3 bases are TGCAGCGTTGTTAGGGACAGGAGCTCCTACAATGAG. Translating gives CSVVRDRSSYNE. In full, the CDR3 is CSVVRDRSSYNEQFF.

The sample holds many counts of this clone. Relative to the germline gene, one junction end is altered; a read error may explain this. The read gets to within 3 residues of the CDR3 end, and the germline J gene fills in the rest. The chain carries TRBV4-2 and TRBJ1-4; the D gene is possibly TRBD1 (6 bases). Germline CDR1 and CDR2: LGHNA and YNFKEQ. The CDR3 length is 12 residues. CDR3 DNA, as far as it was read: TGCGCCAGCAGCCAAGACAGGGAAAAA. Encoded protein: CASSQDREK. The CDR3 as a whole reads CASSQDREKLFF.

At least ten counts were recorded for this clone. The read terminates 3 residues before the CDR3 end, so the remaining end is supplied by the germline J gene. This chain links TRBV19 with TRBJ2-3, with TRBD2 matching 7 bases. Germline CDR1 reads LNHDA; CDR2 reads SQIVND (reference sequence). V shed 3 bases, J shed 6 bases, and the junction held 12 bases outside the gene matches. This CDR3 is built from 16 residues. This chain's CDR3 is CASSIPGLGRGDTQYF. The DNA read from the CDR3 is TGTGCCAGTAGTATCCCAGGGCTGGGGCGGGGGGATACG.

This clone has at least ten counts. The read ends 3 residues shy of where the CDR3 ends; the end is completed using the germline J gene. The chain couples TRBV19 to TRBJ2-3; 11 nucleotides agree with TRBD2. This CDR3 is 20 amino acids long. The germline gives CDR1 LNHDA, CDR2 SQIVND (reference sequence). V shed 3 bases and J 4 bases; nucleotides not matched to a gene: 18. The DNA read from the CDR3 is TGTGCCAGTAGTATCGCCGGGTTGCGTAGCGGGAGGGCCTCGTCAGATACG. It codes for CASSIAGLRSGRASSDT. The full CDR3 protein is CASSIAGLRSGRASSDTQYF. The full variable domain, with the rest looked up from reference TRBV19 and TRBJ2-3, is DGGITQSPKYLFRKEGQNVTLSCEQNLNHDAMYWYRQDPGQGLRLIYYSQIVNDFQKGDIAEGYSVSREKKESFPLTVTSAQKNPTAFYLCASSIAGLRSGRASSDTQYFGPGTRLTVL.

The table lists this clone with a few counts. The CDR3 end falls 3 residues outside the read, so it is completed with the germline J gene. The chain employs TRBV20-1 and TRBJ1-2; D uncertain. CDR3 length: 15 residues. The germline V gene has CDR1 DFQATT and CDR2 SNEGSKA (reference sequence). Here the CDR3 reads CSAREAGGGTDTYTF. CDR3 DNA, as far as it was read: TGCAGTGCTAGAGAGGCGGGAGGAGGCACAGATACC.

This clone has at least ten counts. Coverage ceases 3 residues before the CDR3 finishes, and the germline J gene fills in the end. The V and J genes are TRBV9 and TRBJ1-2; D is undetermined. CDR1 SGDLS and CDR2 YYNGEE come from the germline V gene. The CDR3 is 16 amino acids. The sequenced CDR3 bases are TGTGCCAGCAGCGTAGCGGGGAACGCTGGAGGATGGGGC. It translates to CASSVAGNAGGWG. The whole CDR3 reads CASSVAGNAGGWGYTF.

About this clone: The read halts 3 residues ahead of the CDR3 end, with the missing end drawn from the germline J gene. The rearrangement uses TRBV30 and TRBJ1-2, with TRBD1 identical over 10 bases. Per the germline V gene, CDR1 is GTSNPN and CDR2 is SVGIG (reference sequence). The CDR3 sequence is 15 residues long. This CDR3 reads CAWSAGTGAYNDYTF. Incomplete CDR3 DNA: TGTGCCTGGAGTGCAGGGACAGGGGCCTACAATGAC.

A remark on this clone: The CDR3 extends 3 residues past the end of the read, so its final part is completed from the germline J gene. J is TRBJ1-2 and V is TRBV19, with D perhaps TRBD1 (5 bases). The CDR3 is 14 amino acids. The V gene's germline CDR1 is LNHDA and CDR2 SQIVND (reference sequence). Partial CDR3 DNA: TGTGCCAGTAGTATCCGCGACAGCCCGACGGGC. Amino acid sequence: CASSIRDSPTG. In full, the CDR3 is CASSIRDSPTGYTF.

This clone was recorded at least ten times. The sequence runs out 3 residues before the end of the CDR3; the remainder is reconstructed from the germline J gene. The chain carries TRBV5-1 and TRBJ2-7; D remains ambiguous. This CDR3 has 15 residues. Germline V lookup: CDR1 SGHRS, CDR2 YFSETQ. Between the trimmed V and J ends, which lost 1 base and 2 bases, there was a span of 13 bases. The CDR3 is CASSLSSANTYEQYF. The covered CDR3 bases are TGCGCCAGCAGCTTGTCCAGCGCCAATACCTACGAG.

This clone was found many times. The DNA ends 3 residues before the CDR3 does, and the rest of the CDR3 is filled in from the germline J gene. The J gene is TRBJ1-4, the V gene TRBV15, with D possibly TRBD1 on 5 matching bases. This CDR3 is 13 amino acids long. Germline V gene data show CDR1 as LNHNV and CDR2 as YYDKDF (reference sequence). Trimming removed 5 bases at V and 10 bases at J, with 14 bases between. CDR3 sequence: CATSSPSGGKLFF. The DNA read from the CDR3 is TGTGCCACCAGCTCCCCCTCCGGGGGAAAA.

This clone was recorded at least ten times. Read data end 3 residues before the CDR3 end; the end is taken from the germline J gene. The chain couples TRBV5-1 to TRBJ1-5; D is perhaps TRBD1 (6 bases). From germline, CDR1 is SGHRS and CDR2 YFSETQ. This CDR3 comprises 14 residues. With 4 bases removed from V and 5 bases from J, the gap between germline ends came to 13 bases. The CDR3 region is CASSPGSGDQPQHF. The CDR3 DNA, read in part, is TGCGCCAGCAGCCCGGGCTCAGGGGATCAGCCC.

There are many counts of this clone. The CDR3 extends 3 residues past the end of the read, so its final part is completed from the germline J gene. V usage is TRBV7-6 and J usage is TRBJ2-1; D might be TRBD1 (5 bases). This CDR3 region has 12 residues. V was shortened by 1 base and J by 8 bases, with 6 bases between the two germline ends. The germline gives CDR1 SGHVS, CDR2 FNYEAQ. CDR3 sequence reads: CASSLGGDEQFF. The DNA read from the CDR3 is TGTGCCAGCAGCTTAGGGGGCGATGAG.

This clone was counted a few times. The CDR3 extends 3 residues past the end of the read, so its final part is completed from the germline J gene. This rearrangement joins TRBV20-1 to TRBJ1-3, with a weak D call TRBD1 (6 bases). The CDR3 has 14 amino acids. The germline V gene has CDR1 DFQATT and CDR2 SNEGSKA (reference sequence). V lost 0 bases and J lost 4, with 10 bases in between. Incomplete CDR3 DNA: TGCAGTGCTAGAGATGCAGGACAGGGAAACACC. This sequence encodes CSARDAGQGNT. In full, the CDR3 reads CSARDAGQGNTIYF.

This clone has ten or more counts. This chain's CDR3 is CASSITGPTGELFF. The sequenced part of the CDR3 DNA is TGTGCCAGTAGTATCACAGGACCCACCGGGGAG. The chain carries TRBV19 and TRBJ2-2; perhaps TRBD1 as D (5 bases). The observed sequence ends 3 residues before the CDR3 terminus, with the missing tail filled in from the germline J gene. V was pared by 3 bases and J by 4 bases, with 9 bases between. Germline CDR1 is LNHDA and CDR2 is SQIVND (reference sequence). This CDR3 has 14 residues.

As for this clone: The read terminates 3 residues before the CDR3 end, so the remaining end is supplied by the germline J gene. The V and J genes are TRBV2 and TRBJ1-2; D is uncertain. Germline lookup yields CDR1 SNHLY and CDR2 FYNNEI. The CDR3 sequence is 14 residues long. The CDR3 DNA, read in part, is TGTGCCAGCAGTTCCGGACTAGCGGGAAGTGAC. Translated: CASSSGLAGSD. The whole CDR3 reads CASSSGLAGSDYTF.

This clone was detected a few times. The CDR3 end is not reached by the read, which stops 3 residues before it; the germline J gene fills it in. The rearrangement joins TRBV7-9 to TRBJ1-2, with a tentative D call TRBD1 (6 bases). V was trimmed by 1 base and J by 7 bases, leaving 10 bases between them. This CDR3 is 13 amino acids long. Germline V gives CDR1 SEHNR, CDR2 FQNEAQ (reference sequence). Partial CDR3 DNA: TGTGCCAGCAGCTTAGGCCAGGGGAGTGGC. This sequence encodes CASSLGQGSG. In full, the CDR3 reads CASSLGQGSGYTF.

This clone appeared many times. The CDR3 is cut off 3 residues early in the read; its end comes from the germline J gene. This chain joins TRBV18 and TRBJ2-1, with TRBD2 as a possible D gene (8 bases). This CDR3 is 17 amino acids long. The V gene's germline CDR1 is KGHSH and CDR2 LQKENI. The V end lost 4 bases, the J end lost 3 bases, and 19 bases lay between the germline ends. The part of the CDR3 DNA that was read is TGTGCCAGCTCACGCAGGGGGGGACTAGACTTCTACAATGAG. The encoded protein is CASSRRGGLDFYNE. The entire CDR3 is CASSRRGGLDFYNEQFF.

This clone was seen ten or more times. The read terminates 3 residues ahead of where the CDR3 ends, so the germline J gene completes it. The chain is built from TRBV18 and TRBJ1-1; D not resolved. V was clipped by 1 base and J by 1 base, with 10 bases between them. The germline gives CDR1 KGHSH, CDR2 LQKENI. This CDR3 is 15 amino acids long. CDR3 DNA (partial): TGTGCCAGCTCACCACGACTTGTAGGGAACACTGAA. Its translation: CASSPRLVGNTE. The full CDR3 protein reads CASSPRLVGNTEAFF.

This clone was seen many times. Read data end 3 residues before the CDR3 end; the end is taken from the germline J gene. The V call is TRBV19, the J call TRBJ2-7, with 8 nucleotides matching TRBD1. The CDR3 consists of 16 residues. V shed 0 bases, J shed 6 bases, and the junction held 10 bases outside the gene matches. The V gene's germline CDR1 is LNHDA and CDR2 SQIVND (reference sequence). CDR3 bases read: TGTGCCAGTAGTATAGACGCCGTGACAGGGGACTCCGAG. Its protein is CASSIDAVTGDSE. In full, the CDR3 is CASSIDAVTGDSEQYF.